These 12 T cell receptor beta chains originate from one sample sequenced in a study of response to subunit inactivated influenza vaccine. TCRdb reprocessed the RT-PCR reads with MiXCR, giving one entry per CDR3 protein. The table shows about 620,000 distinct CDR3 sequences, with about 11% occurring only once. Specimen: PBMCs from blood, collected on the day of vaccination. The receptors stem from a man in his fifties who received an inactivated influenza vaccine.

This clonotype was observed many times. This chain links TRBV10-3 with TRBJ2-7, with a weak D call TRBD1 (5 bases). The ends were cut back, 3 bases at V and 4 bases at J, with 10 bases in the middle. Germline loops: CDR1 ENHRY, CDR2 SYGVKD. CDR3 length: 13 residues. The CDR3 DNA sequence: TGTGCCATCAGTGACAGACAGCTTTACGAGCAGTACTTC. It translates to CAISDRQLYEQYF.

V is TRBV20-1 and J is TRBJ1-6; tentative D call: TRBD1 (5 bases). The length of the CDR3 is 12 residues. V was clipped by 8 bases and J by 7 bases, with 12 bases between them. Germline lookup yields CDR1 DFQATT and CDR2 SNEGSKA (reference sequence). The chain's CDR3 is CSFRTPNSPLHF. The CDR3 DNA reads TGCAGTTTCAGGACACCAAATTCACCCCTCCACTTT.

This clonotype turned up a few times. The V and J genes are TRBV28 and TRBJ1-5; possibly TRBD1 for D (6 bases). Trimming stripped 3 bases from V and 0 bases from J, with 24 bases between. There are 20 residues in the CDR3. Germline assignment: CDR1 MDHEN and CDR2 SYDVKM. The DNA of the CDR3 is TGTGCCAGCAGTTTTTTCCTAGGATTGTGGACAGCTAATAGCAATCAGCCCCAGCATTTT. This translates into CASSFFLGLWTANSNQPQHF.

Many counts were recorded for this clonotype. The rearrangement uses TRBV6-6 and TRBJ2-7; 7 nucleotides line up with TRBD1. This CDR3 spans 13 amino acids. Unmatched junction bases numbered 4, after V lost 5 bases and J lost 3 bases. Per the germline V gene, CDR1 is MNHNY and CDR2 is SVGAGI (reference sequence). The CDR3 coding sequence is TGTGCCAGCAGTCAAGGGGGCTACTACGAGCAGTACTTC. The encoded protein is CASSQGGYYEQYF.

There are many counts of this clonotype. This sequence joins TRBV29-1 and TRBJ1-2; maybe TRBD1 (5 bases). The V gene lost 3 bases and the J gene lost 8 bases, with 13 bases spanning the gap. Looked up from germline, CDR1 is SQVTM and CDR2 is ANQGSEA. There are 12 residues in the CDR3. The CDR3 sequence is CSVDDGASGYTF. For the CDR3, the DNA is TGCAGCGTTGATGATGGGGCAAGCGGCTACACCTTC.

About this clonotype itself: A much larger clonotype is one base distant, so this may be a read error. The genes are TRBV7-3 and TRBJ2-3; 7 nucleotides match TRBD1. The germline V gene has CDR1 SGHTA and CDR2 FQGTGA. The CDR3 is 14 amino acids. Trimming at V came to 5 bases and at J to 2 bases, leaving 4 bases not matched to a gene. Here the CDR3 reads CASSVDRDTDTQYF. The CDR3 nucleotides read TGTGCCAGCAGCGTAGACAGGGACACAGATACGCAGTATTTT.

Ten or more counts support this clonotype. This sequence joins TRBV7-9 and TRBJ1-5; D not certain. In germline, CDR1 is SEHNR, CDR2 FQNEAQ (reference sequence). This CDR3 region has 13 residues. V gave up 3 bases and J gave up 2 bases, with 5 bases separating them. The DNA for the CDR3 is TGTGCCAGCAGCTTGGATGGCAATCAGCCCCAGCATTTT. The encoded protein is CASSLDGNQPQHF.

This clonotype was counted at least ten times. An end of the junction differs from the germline gene, which may be a read error. The rearrangement uses TRBV5-1 and TRBJ2-2, with 8 bases aligning to TRBD1. Looked up from germline, CDR1 is SGHRS and CDR2 is YFSETQ. This CDR3 has 14 amino acids. CDR3 sequence (DNA): TGTGCCAGCAGCTTGGGACAGGCCACCGGGGAGCTGTTTTTT. It codes for CASSLGQATGELFF.

There are a few counts of this clonotype. This chain links TRBV30 with TRBJ1-2, with 7 bases fitting TRBD1. The CDR3 extends over 14 amino acids. V shed 2 bases and J 6 bases; nucleotides not matched to a gene: 9. Germline V gene data show CDR1 as GTSNPN and CDR2 as SVGIG (reference sequence). The CDR3 nucleotides are TGTGCCTGGAGTTCGAACAGGGGTGGAAATGGCTACACCTTC. Amino acid sequence: CAWSSNRGGNGYTF.

This clonotype has only a few counts. The chain employs TRBV4-2 and TRBJ2-4; 12 bases align to TRBD2. The CDR3 contains 19 residues. The J segment lost 3 bases and the V segment lost 0 bases, leaving 9 bases of the junction unmatched. CDR1 is LGHNA and CDR2 is YNFKEQ in the germline V gene. This CDR3 is CASSQEDRLAGVGKNIQYF. For the CDR3, the DNA is TGTGCCAGCAGCCAAGAAGACAGACTAGCGGGAGTGGGCAAAAACATTCAGTACTTC.

The chain recombines TRBV20-1 with TRBJ1-2; unclear D gene. From germline, CDR1 is DFQATT and CDR2 SNEGSKA (reference sequence). This CDR3 has 14 amino acids. Trimming removed 0 bases from V and 7 bases from J, with 15 bases in between. The CDR3 nucleotides read TGCAGTGCTAGAGATGGATTCACGGAGGGTGGCTACACCTTC. Encoded protein: CSARDGFTEGGYTF.

Points on this clonotype: A much larger clonotype is one base distant, so this may be a read error. V and J are TRBV2 and TRBJ2-1, with D possibly being TRBD2 (5 bases). CDR3 length: 14 residues. The V gene's germline CDR1 is SNHLY and CDR2 FYNNEI. CDR3 DNA sequence: TGTGTCAGCAGGAGGTACGCGGTATACAATGAGCAGTTCTTC. It is translated as CVSRRYAVYNEQFF.